Following are 6 T cell receptor beta chains from one sample sequenced in a study of blood T cell repertoires in COVID-19. The data were produced by immunoSEQ multiplex PCR, yet TCRdb's version contains in-frame clones alone and is incomplete. Of over 250,000 clones listed, about 80% are singletons. The sequencing sample was made of PBMCs or T cells enriched from blood (not recorded which). The source of these receptors is a man aged 25-45 years with acute COVID-19.

CDR3 bases: TGTGCCAGCTCCCCGGGCCGGGGAGGACAAGAGACCCAGTACTTC. Protein product: CASSPGRGGQETQYF. V is TRBV18 and J is TRBJ2-5; the D gene is possibly TRBD2 (6 bases). V was clipped by 6 bases and J by 2 bases, with 16 bases between them. Looked up from germline, CDR1 is KGHSH and CDR2 is LQKENI. The CDR3 consists of 15 residues. The variable domain in full, completed from reference TRBV18 and TRBJ2-5, reads NAGVMQNPRHLVRRRGQEARLRCSPMKGHSHVYWYRQLPEEGLKFMVYLQKENIIDESGMPKERFSAEFPKEGPSILRIQQVVRGDSAAYFCASSPGRGGQETQYFGPGTRLLVL.

The chain is built from TRBV5-5 and TRBJ1-5; the D is unclear. Germline assignment: CDR1 SGHKS and CDR2 YYEKEE (reference sequence). V was cut by 2 bases and J by 0 bases, with 9 bases left in between. The CDR3 length is 15 residues. In DNA form, the CDR3 reads TGTGCCAGCAGCTTTGGGCTTTATAGCAATCAGCCCCAGCATTTT. Protein sequence: CASSFGLYSNQPQHF.

The V gene is TRBV5-4, the J gene TRBJ1-6; 10 nucleotides agree with TRBD1. V was pared by 4 bases and J by 6 bases, with 7 bases of the junction left unmatched. CDR3 size: 16 residues. Germline V gene data show CDR1 as SGHNT and CDR2 as YYREEE (reference sequence). CDR3 sequence (DNA): TGTGCCAGCAGCCTACCCGGGACAGGGGTTAATTCACCCCTCCACTTT. It codes for CASSLPGTGVNSPLHF.

Comment on this clone: Other DNA sequences in this sample translate to the same CDR3. The V and J genes are TRBV24-1 and TRBJ1-1; D is uncertain. Trimming shortened V by 2 bases and J by 2 bases, and 2 bases separated the two germline ends. The CDR3 is 12 amino acids. Germline loops: CDR1 KGHDR, CDR2 SFDVKD. CDR3 bases: TGTGCCACCAGTGATTCTAACACTGAAGCTTTCTTT. This gives the protein CATSDSNTEAFF.

V gene TRBV28 combines with J gene TRBJ2-3, with D maybe TRBD1 (6 bases). The CDR3 sequence is 14 residues long. Germline loops: CDR1 MDHEN, CDR2 SYDVKM. Trimming took off 5 bases at V and 4 bases at J, with 13 bases between the two ends. Written as DNA, the CDR3 is TGTGCCAGCAGTCGGCAGGGGCTGTCAGATACGCAGTATTTT. It specifies CASSRQGLSDTQYF.

The chain carries TRBV6-5 and TRBJ1-6; no clear D. The CDR3 runs to 13 residues. With 0 bases removed from V and 7 bases from J, the gap between germline ends came to 4 bases. Germline CDR1 MNHEY, CDR2 SVGAGI. CDR3 sequence: CASSYSENSPLHF. The CDR3 region has the DNA TGTGCCAGCAGTTACTCGGAGAATTCACCCCTCCACTTT.